The 23 T cell receptor beta chains below come from one sample, sequenced in a study of tumor and adjacent non-tumor tissue in lung cancer. The template was RNA from unsorted bulk tissue. The normal lung tissue was taken more than 3 cm from the tumor edge. Three rounds of nested PCR, following a modified ARM-PCR protocol, produced the TCRbeta library. TCRdb redid the calling of the multiplex PCR reads with MiXCR, one entry per CDR3 protein. The profile shows more than 45,000 distinct CDR3 sequences, around 59% of them singletons. Sequencing input: distant non-tumor lung tissue. All receptors derive from a woman between 65 and 79 years old with non-small cell lung cancer.

In regard to this clonotype: A single base separates this from a much larger clone, so it may be a read error. The chain joins TRBV28 to TRBJ2-1, with 7 positions matching TRBD1. This CDR3 is built from 14 residues. V dropped 5 bases and J dropped 7; count of bases not matched to a gene: 8. Germline CDR1 and CDR2: MDHEN and SYDVKM. The chain's CDR3 is CASSARDRANEQFF. CDR3 DNA: TGTGCCAGCAGTGCCCGGGACAGAGCTAATGAGCAGTTCTTC.

In regard to this clonotype: Given a much more abundant clone one base away, this may be a read error. The gene calls are TRBV24-1 and TRBJ1-2; a weak D match, TRBD1 (5 bases). Looked up from germline, CDR1 is KGHDR and CDR2 is SFDVKD. The CDR3 sequence is 12 residues long. Trimming stripped 5 bases from V and 4 bases from J, with 7 bases between. CDR3 loop: CATSGQGYGYTF. In DNA, the CDR3 is TGTGCCACCAGTGGGCAGGGCTATGGCTACACCTTC.

About this clonotype itself: Its ends do not fully match the called genes, so a read error is possible. The chain links TRBV6-5 to TRBJ2-5, with D maybe TRBD1 (5 bases). CDR1 is MNHEY, CDR2 SVGAGI, per germline. This CDR3 is built from 15 residues. The CDR3 loop reads CAIRSQGLYQEIQYF. In nucleotides, the CDR3 is TGTGCCATCAGGAGCCAGGGCTTGTACCAAGAGATCCAGTACTTC.

The table lists this clonotype with a count of one. It is likely a read error, because the conserved phenylalanine at the end of the CDR3 is missing. This chain links TRBV4-1 with TRBJ1-4, with D perhaps TRBD1 (5 bases). CDR3 length equals 15 residues. Germline CDR1 reads MGHRA; CDR2 reads YSYEKL. CDR3 region: CGSSQAGQINEKLFL. CDR3 DNA: TGCGGCAGCAGCCAGGCCGGACAAATTAATGAAAAACTGTTTTTG.

Of note for this clonotype: A read error is likely, as this CDR3 ends without the conserved phenylalanine or tryptophan. This chain connects TRBV29-1 to TRBJ2-1; perhaps TRBD2 as D (6 bases). V lost 4 bases and J 6 bases, leaving 16 bases between the germline ends. Germline V CDR1 and CDR2: SQVTM, ANQGSEA. There are 14 residues in the CDR3. The CDR3 region is CSVGVAEVRNEQFL. The CDR3 coding sequence is TGCAGCGTTGGAGTAGCGGAGGTACGCAATGAGCAGTTCTTA.

Regarding this clonotype: Sequence at one end of the junction differs from germline and may be a read error. This rearrangement joins TRBV14 to TRBJ1-1; weak D call: TRBD1 (5 bases). CDR1 is SGHDN and CDR2 is FVKESK in the germline V gene. The CDR3 runs 16 residues. The chain's CDR3 is CTSCQGSKGMNTEVFF. The CDR3 DNA follows: TGTACCAGCTGCCAAGGTTCTAAGGGGATGAACACTGAAGTTTTCTTT.

For this clonotype: A junction boundary mismatches the germline segment, possibly from a read error. The genes are TRBV6-5 and TRBJ2-1, with 7 bases aligning to TRBD1. Germline CDR1 and CDR2: MNHEY and SVGAGI. The CDR3 contains 15 residues. CDR3 sequence reads: CPSSRRTGPNNEQFF. The DNA for the CDR3 is TGTCCCAGCAGTCGCAGGACAGGCCCTAACAATGAGCAGTTCTTC.

A few counts support this clonotype. V usage is TRBV10-2 and J usage is TRBJ2-2, with 9 bases identical to TRBD1. CDR1 is WSHSY and CDR2 is SAAADI in the germline V gene. The length of the CDR3 is 15 residues. The J segment lost 4 bases and the V segment lost 9 bases, leaving 9 bases of the junction unmatched. CDR3 sequence reads: CASLTGGLITGELFF. CDR3 in DNA: TGCGCCAGTCTAACAGGGGGCCTCATCACCGGGGAGCTGTTTTTT.

This clonotype was counted a few times. The chain employs TRBV12-3 or TRBV12-4 and TRBJ2-7, with a possible D match to TRBD2 (6 bases). Trimming removed 2 bases from V and 5 bases from J, with 25 bases in between. This CDR3 region has 18 residues. CDR3 residues: CASSLKPDRREITHEQYF. The CDR3, as DNA: TGTGCCAGCAGTTTAAAACCGGATAGACGGGAGATAACCCACGAGCAGTACTTC.

This clonotype was seen a single time. With a much larger clone just one base away, this may be a read error. This sequence joins TRBV7-8 and TRBJ1-1; D is perhaps TRBD1 (6 bases). Germline V CDR1 and CDR2: SGHVS, FQNEAQ. The CDR3 contains 15 residues. The CDR3 reads CASSLVPGANTKAFF. The CDR3 bases are TGTGCCAGCAGCTTAGTGCCGGGGGCGAACACTAAAGCTTTCTTT.

Turning to this clonotype: This may stem from a read error, because a much larger clone lies one nucleotide away. The chain links TRBV5-1 to TRBJ2-7; the match to TRBD1 covers 7 bases. The germline V gene has CDR1 SGHRS and CDR2 YFSETQ. The CDR3 runs to 15 residues. V lost 0 bases, J lost 3 bases, and 6 bases stayed unmatched. This CDR3 reads CASSLASGQSYEQYF. The CDR3 DNA follows: TGCGCCAGCAGCTTGGCATCGGGACAGAGCTACGAGCAGTACTTC.

Notes on this clonotype: Sequence at one end of the junction differs from germline and may be a read error. The chain has TRBV28 and TRBJ1-5, with 7 bases matching TRBD1. Germline V gives CDR1 MDHEN, CDR2 SYDVKM. The CDR3 spans 18 residues. CDR3: CASNFLSGTAWSNQPRHF. CDR3 DNA: TGTGCCAGCAACTTCTTATCTGGGACAGCCTGGAGCAATCAGCCCCGGCATTTT.

This rearrangement joins TRBV29-1 to TRBJ2-7; D is uncertain. There are 11 residues in the CDR3. Germline V gives CDR1 SQVTM, CDR2 ANQGSEA. V was cut by 6 bases and J by 8 bases, with 14 bases left in between. The CDR3 region is CSVLYPGKQYF. Written as DNA, the CDR3 is TGCAGCGTATTGTACCCGGGCAAGCAGTACTTC.

Notes on this clonotype: A read error may produce the germline difference seen at one junction end. The chain joins TRBV5-4 to TRBJ2-5; maybe TRBD2 (5 bases). The CDR3 loop spans 14 amino acids. Germline V CDR1 and CDR2: SGHNT, YYREEE (reference sequence). The DNA for the CDR3 is TGTGCCAGCCCCCCTAGCCGCCACCAAGAGACCCAGTATTTC. Amino acids: CASPPSRHQETQYF.

The chain is built from TRBV4-2 and TRBJ2-5, with 9 positions matching TRBD2. There are 16 residues in the CDR3. CDR1 LGHNA and CDR2 YNFKEQ come from the germline V gene. In DNA form, the CDR3 reads TGTGCTTGCAGCGTCCGACTAGCGGCCGAAGGGGAGACCCAGTACTTC. Translated, it gives CACSVRLAAEGETQYF.

This clonotype is medium-sized by share. This chain links TRBV5-5 with TRBJ2-1; 11 positions match TRBD1. This CDR3 spans 13 amino acids. V shed 6 bases and J 8 bases; nucleotides not matched to a gene: 4. Germline assignment: CDR1 SGHKS and CDR2 YYEKEE (reference sequence). CDR3 DNA sequence: TGTGCCAGCACCGGACAGGGGGCATATGAGCAGTTCTTC. This sequence encodes CASTGQGAYEQFF.

Of note for this clonotype: Mismatch with germline at one junction end may stem from a read error. The chain carries TRBV12-3 or TRBV12-4 and TRBJ1-1; the D gene is possibly TRBD1 (5 bases). The CDR3 runs to 14 residues. This chain's CDR3 is CANSFGGRRSEAFF. For the CDR3, the DNA is TGTGCCAACAGTTTTGGGGGGAGAAGATCTGAAGCTTTCTTT.

By its share, this clonotype is medium-sized. The CDR3 DNA reads as TGCAGCGTTGACAGGTCCTACAATGAGCAGTTCTTC. This translates into CSVDRSYNEQFF. The chain is built from TRBV29-1 and TRBJ2-1; D ambiguous. There are 12 residues in the CDR3. Germline CDR1 SQVTM, CDR2 ANQGSEA. Trimming stripped 3 bases from V and 1 base from J, with 4 bases between.

The V and J genes are TRBV12-3 or TRBV12-4 and TRBJ2-4; tentatively, D is TRBD2 (6 bases). The CDR3 is 15 amino acids. V was cut by 1 base and J by 9 bases, with 16 bases left in between. CDR3 residues: CASSLVIGGGSIQYF. The CDR3 bases are TGTGCCAGCAGTTTAGTCATCGGGGGTGGAAGCATTCAGTACTTC.

Concerning this clonotype itself: Being one base from a much bigger clone, this may be a read error. V is TRBV25-1 and J is TRBJ1-4, with D perhaps matching TRBD1 (5 bases). Germline CDR1 reads MGHDK; CDR2 reads SYGVNS. The CDR3 has 18 amino acids. The CDR3 region has the DNA TGTGCCAGCAGCTCGCGCCGTGGGGCCTCGCCCAGTGGTGAAAAACTGCTTTTT. Protein product: CASSSRRGASPSGEKLLF.

The rearrangement uses TRBV29-1 and TRBJ1-2, with D perhaps matching TRBD1 (5 bases). V was pared by 1 base and J by 5 bases, with 23 bases between. This CDR3 has 17 residues. The germline CDR1 and CDR2 sequences are SQVTM and ANQGSEA. This CDR3 is CSVEGNSRDSKPYGYTF. CDR3 coding DNA: TGCAGCGTTGAAGGTAACTCAAGAGACAGCAAGCCATATGGCTACACCTTC. Based on the CDR3 plus reference TRBV29-1 and TRBJ1-2, the full variable domain is SAVISQKPSRDICQRGTSLTIQCQVDSQVTMMFWYRQQPGQSLTLIATANQGSEATYESGFVIDKFPISRPNLTFSTLTVSNMSPEDSSIYLCSVEGNSRDSKPYGYTFGSGTRLTVV.

A note on this clonotype: The junction differs from germline at one of its ends, possibly a read error. The V and J genes are TRBV4-1 and TRBJ2-7; D tentatively reads TRBD1 or TRBD2 (5 bases each). The CDR3 totals 14 residues. The germline CDR1 and CDR2 sequences are MGHRA and YSYEKL. The CDR3 coding sequence is TGCGCCAGCAACCCACGGGACGACTCCTACGATCAGTACTTC. Residues: CASNPRDDSYDQYF.

V gene TRBV5-1 combines with J gene TRBJ2-7, with no clear D. V dropped 1 base and J dropped 5 bases, with 7 bases sitting between them. The length of the CDR3 is 12 residues. Germline CDR1 reads SGHRS; CDR2 reads YFSETQ. As DNA, the CDR3 is TGCGCCAGCAGCTTGACTGGCGACGAGCAGTACTTC. Protein sequence: CASSLTGDEQYF.